The present TCR beta chain was sequenced within a study of shared clonotypes between healthy human individuals. As for the study in general: A couple of women and a few men aged 18 to 49 served as donors.

This clone was observed a few times. CDR1 is SNHLY, CDR2 FYNNEI, per germline. This CDR3 region has 14 residues. The V end was cut by 6 bases, the J end by 0 bases, with 8 bases between. TCRdb's table, derived via immunoSEQ multiplex PCR, lists solely in-frame clones and lacks some. The data contain about 2 million clones, approximately 94% of them singletons. Positive CCR7 selection of CD45RO-negative cells yielded the naive CD8 cells, and terminally differentiated effector memory CD45RA+ cells were excluded. Each donor was a Caucasian adult residing in Nashville, Tennessee. The V and J genes are TRBV2 and TRBJ2-2; D might be TRBD2 (6 bases). The TCR comes from a man aged 18 to 30 in good health. Material: naive CD8+ T cells sorted from blood. The CDR3 spells CASRDYPNTGELFF. The DNA for the CDR3 is TGTGCCAGCAGGGACTACCCGAACACCGGGGAGCTGTTTTTT.